These 25 T cell receptor beta chains were sequenced from one sample in a study of blood T cell repertoires in COVID-19. Assay: immunoSEQ multiplex PCR; the TCRdb copy retains only in-frame clones and omits some. The sample has roughly 500,000 clones, 70% to 90% seen once; the top ten hold 6.5% to 9.5%. Sequencing was performed on PBMCs or T cells enriched from blood (not recorded which). The receptor source for this set is an older woman who had recovered from COVID-19.

V and J are TRBV28 and TRBJ1-6; D call uncertain. The germline gives CDR1 MDHEN, CDR2 SYDVKM. V was shortened by 5 bases and J by 7 bases, with 6 bases between the two germline ends. The CDR3 sequence is 12 residues long. CDR3 amino acids: CASSAQNSPLHF. CDR3 in DNA: TGTGCCAGCAGTGCACAAAATTCACCCCTCCACTTT.

This sequence joins TRBV15 and TRBJ1-2, with D possibly being TRBD1 (5 bases). Trimming removed 6 bases at V and 1 base at J, with 24 bases between. The CDR3 has 18 residues. Germline V lookup: CDR1 LNHNV, CDR2 YYDKDF (reference sequence). The CDR3 loop is CATSPYRQNWLLNYGYTF. For the CDR3, the DNA is TGTGCCACCAGTCCTTACAGGCAAAACTGGTTACTTAACTATGGCTACACCTTC.

The rearrangement uses TRBV5-8 and TRBJ2-7; D possibly corresponds to TRBD2 (5 bases). The CDR3 extends over 14 amino acids. The germline gives CDR1 SGHTS, CDR2 YDEGEE. Trimming stripped 1 base from V and 0 bases from J, with 8 bases between. CDR3 loop: CASSLRGLSYEQYV. The CDR3 nucleotides read TGTGCCAGCAGCTTGAGAGGGCTCTCCTACGAGCAGTACGTC.

DNA of the CDR3: TGTGCCAGCAGCCTCGAACGAGCTAACTATGGCTACACCTTC. The encoded protein is CASSLERANYGYTF. This chain joins TRBV7-2 and TRBJ1-2; D uncertain. The CDR3 spans 14 residues. Trimming shortened V by 5 bases and J by 0 bases, and 10 bases separated the two germline ends. The germline V gene has CDR1 SGHTA and CDR2 FQGNSA.

The chain uses TRBV9 and TRBJ2-2; 11 nucleotides align to TRBD1. The CDR3 has 17 residues. V lost 0 bases and J lost 7; bases outside the gene matches: 8. Per germline, CDR1 SGDLS and CDR2 YYNGEE. The CDR3 nucleotides are TGTGCCAGCAGCGTAGCTTGGGGACAGGGGGTCGGCGGGGAGCTGTTTTTT. Translating it yields CASSVAWGQGVGGELFF. Full variable domain (outside the CDR3, taken from reference TRBV9 and TRBJ2-2): DSGVTQTPKHLITATGQRVTLRCSPRSGDLSVYWYQQSLDQGLQFLIQYYNGEERAKGNILERFSAQQFPDLHSELNLSSLELGDSALYFCASSVAWGQGVGGELFFGEGSRLTVL.

The rearrangement links TRBV11-2 to TRBJ1-2; D gene ambiguous. The CDR3 contains 13 residues. Germline assignment: CDR1 SGHAT and CDR2 FQNNGV. The germline V and J ends were trimmed by 5 bases and 5 bases, with 12 bases remaining between them. The CDR3 bases are TGTGCCAGCAGCCTCGGAGGATGGTATGGCTACACCTTC. Its protein product is CASSLGGWYGYTF. The variable domain in full, completed from reference TRBV11-2 and TRBJ1-2, reads EAGVAQSPRYKIIEKRQSVAFWCNPISGHATLYWYQQILGQGPKLLIQFQNNGVVDDSQLPKDRFSAERLKGVDSTLKIQPAKLEDSAVYLCASSLGGWYGYTFGSGTRLTVV.

The chain has TRBV12-3 or TRBV12-4 and TRBJ2-3, with D perhaps TRBD1 (5 bases). V was pared by 6 bases and J by 6 bases, with 13 bases between. The CDR3 has 13 amino acids. In DNA form, the CDR3 reads TGTGCCAGCAGCCTGATGGGGCCGGATACGCAGTATTTT. This codes for CASSLMGPDTQYF.

The gene calls are TRBV5-6 and TRBJ2-5, with D perhaps TRBD1 (5 bases). CDR1 is SGHDT and CDR2 is YYEEEE in the germline V gene. The length of the CDR3 is 14 residues. V gave up 1 base and J gave up 3 bases, with 10 bases separating them. The CDR3 region is CASSLTRDEETQYF. In nucleotides, the CDR3 is TGTGCCAGCAGCTTGACCAGGGATGAAGAGACCCAGTACTTC.

The rearrangement links TRBV10-1 to TRBJ1-4; 7 bases match TRBD1. This CDR3 is 15 amino acids long. The germline gives CDR1 WNHNN, CDR2 SYGVQD (reference sequence). V lost 0 bases, J lost 8 bases, and 6 bases stayed unmatched. In nucleotides, the CDR3 is TGCGCCAGCAGTGAGTCTCTTACAGGGGCAGAAAAACTGTTTTTT. This sequence encodes CASSESLTGAEKLFF.

CDR3 region: CASSWGDTEAFF. The DNA of the CDR3 is TGCGCCAGCAGTTGGGGGGACACTGAAGCTTTCTTT. The chain is built from TRBV5-1 and TRBJ1-1, with D perhaps matching TRBD1 (5 bases). Deletions cut 5 bases from V and 3 bases from J, with 8 bases between. Germline loops: CDR1 SGHRS, CDR2 YFSETQ. This CDR3 contains 12 residues.

The chain has TRBV5-1 and TRBJ1-4, with 7 positions matching TRBD1. CDR3 length: 15 amino acids. V dropped 3 bases and J dropped 0; count of bases not matched to a gene: 2. Germline V CDR1 and CDR2: SGHRS, YFSETQ. The CDR3 nucleotides are TGCGCCAGCAGCTGGGGGACAGCAACTAATGAAAAACTGTTTTTT. Protein: CASSWGTATNEKLFF.

This sequence joins TRBV19 and TRBJ1-6; 9 bases line up with TRBD1. The CDR3 has 14 residues. Germline-derived CDR1 and CDR2 are LNHDA and SQIVND (reference sequence). With V trimmed by 3 bases and J by 8 bases, 2 bases remained unmatched. The CDR3 bases are TGTGCCAGTAGTATCCGGACAGGGGATTCACCCCTCCACTTT. Translated: CASSIRTGDSPLHF. The full variable domain, in which reference TRBV19 and TRBJ1-6 provide the parts outside the CDR3, is DGGITQSPKYLFRKEGQNVTLSCEQNLNHDAMYWYRQDPGQGLRLIYYSQIVNDFQKGDIAEGYSVSREKKESFPLTVTSAQKNPTAFYLCASSIRTGDSPLHFGNGTRLTVT.

The chain is built from TRBV3-1 (or the pseudogene TRBV3-2) and TRBJ2-2; 10 bases map to TRBD1. Trimming cost V 5 bases and J 7 bases; bases outside gene matches: 10. Looked up from germline, CDR1 is LGHDT and CDR2 is YNNKEL (reference sequence). CDR3 length: 16 residues. CDR3 sequence reads: CASSARDRGFGGELFF. CDR3 coding DNA: TGTGCCAGCAGCGCGCGGGACAGGGGATTCGGCGGGGAGCTGTTTTTT.

V and J are TRBV2 and TRBJ1-2; maybe TRBD1 (5 bases). V lost 6 bases and J 0 bases, leaving 8 bases between the germline ends. The CDR3 covers 13 residues. Germline V gives CDR1 SNHLY, CDR2 FYNNEI. Here the CDR3 DNA reads TGTGCCAGCAGGGGACTAGCTAACTATGGCTACACCTTC. Encoded protein: CASRGLANYGYTF.

CDR3 protein: CASSKDRGPYNEQFF. The CDR3, as DNA: TGTGCCAGCAGCAAGGACAGGGGCCCATACAATGAGCAGTTCTTC. The rearrangement uses TRBV2 and TRBJ2-1; 9 nucleotides agree with TRBD1. Germline V gene lookup returns CDR1 SNHLY and CDR2 FYNNEI. V lost 6 bases and J lost 4; bases outside the gene matches: 7. The length of the CDR3 is 15 residues.

V and J are TRBV10-3 and TRBJ2-3, with TRBD1 identical over 7 bases. The trim removed 6 bases at V and 0 bases at J, leaving 6 bases unmatched. CDR3 size: 15 residues. Germline-derived CDR1 and CDR2 are ENHRY and SYGVKD. CDR3 DNA: TGTGCCATCAGCGAAGGGGGCGCGAGCACAGATACGCAGTATTTT. Amino acids: CAISEGGASTDTQYF.

The chain has TRBV29-1 and TRBJ1-5, with D possibly being TRBD1 (6 bases). The CDR3 sequence is 15 residues long. From germline, CDR1 is SQVTM and CDR2 ANQGSEA. This CDR3 is CRDLGTRNSNQPQHF. The CDR3 DNA follows: TGCAGAGATTTAGGGACACGGAATAGCAATCAGCCCCAGCATTTT. The complete variable domain, with remaining parts taken from reference TRBV29-1 and TRBJ1-5, reads SAVISQKPSRDICQRGTSLTIQCQVDSQVTMMFWYRQQPGQSLTLIATANQGSEATYESGFVIDKFPISRPNLTFSTLTVSNMSPEDSSIYLCRDLGTRNSNQPQHFGDGTRLSIL.

This chain links TRBV5-1 with TRBJ2-2; 7 bases align to TRBD1. V lost 2 bases to trimming and J lost 3 bases; unmatched junction nucleotides: 4. CDR3 length: 15 residues. CDR1 SGHRS and CDR2 YFSETQ come from the germline V gene. The CDR3 DNA sequence: TGCGCCAGCAGCTTCCCAACAGGGGACACCGGGGAGCTGTTTTTT. Its protein product is CASSFPTGDTGELFF.

This rearrangement joins TRBV5-1 to TRBJ1-2; 10 bases match TRBD1. Germline V lookup: CDR1 SGHRS, CDR2 YFSETQ. The CDR3 runs to 14 residues. Germline trimming cut 4 bases from V and 6 bases from J; bases unmatched to any gene: 6. CDR3 loop: CASSLQTGGDGYTF. The CDR3, as DNA: TGCGCCAGCAGCCTCCAGACAGGGGGCGATGGCTACACCTTC.

The chain is built from TRBV5-1 and TRBJ1-2, with a possible D match to TRBD1 (6 bases). The germline CDR1 and CDR2 sequences are SGHRS and YFSETQ. Trimming took 0 bases from V and 4 from J, leaving 7 bases between them. The CDR3 totals 13 residues. CDR3 DNA sequence: TGCGCCAGCAGCTTGGCAGGGGTCTATGGCTACACCTTC. Its protein product is CASSLAGVYGYTF. The full variable domain, completed using reference TRBV5-1 and TRBJ1-2, is KAGVTQTPRYLIKTRGQQVTLSCSPISGHRSVSWYQQTPGQGLQFLFEYFSETQRNKGNFPGRFSGRQFSNSRSEMNVSTLELGDSALYLCASSLAGVYGYTFGSGTRLTVV.

The genes are TRBV5-4 and TRBJ1-6; no definite D call. The V end lost 3 bases, the J end lost 2 bases, and 6 bases lay between the germline ends. The CDR3 is 14 residues long. Germline values: CDR1 SGHNT, CDR2 YYREEE (reference sequence). For the CDR3, the DNA is TGTGCCAGCAGCTCCGGGACCTATAATTCACCCCTCCACTTT. Translating it yields CASSSGTYNSPLHF.

V usage is TRBV11-2 and J usage is TRBJ1-1; TRBD1 is a possible D gene (5 bases). The CDR3 has 15 residues. The V gene's germline CDR1 is SGHAT and CDR2 FQNNGV. V lost 5 bases, J lost 0 bases, and 13 bases lay in between. CDR3 in DNA: TGTGCCAGCAGCCCACGGACACGGGTGAACACTGAAGCTTTCTTT. The encoded protein is CASSPRTRVNTEAFF.

The gene calls are TRBV5-1 and TRBJ2-2, with 7 bases lining up with TRBD2. CDR1 and CDR2 (germline): SGHRS, YFSETQ. This CDR3 is built from 15 residues. V dropped 0 bases and J dropped 4; count of bases not matched to a gene: 3. The CDR3 DNA follows: TGCGCCAGCAGCTTGGCCGGGGAGGGCACCGGGGAGCTGTTTTTT. Translation gives CASSLAGEGTGELFF.

The rearrangement joins TRBV10-3 to TRBJ1-5; D is uncertain. Germline CDR1 is ENHRY and CDR2 is SYGVKD. V lost 6 bases, J lost 7 bases, and 16 bases lay in between. The CDR3 runs 14 residues. The CDR3 nucleotides read TGTGCCATCAGCAGTTCGCAGGTGCAACAGCCCCAGCATTTT. Translation gives CAISSSQVQQPQHF.

This chain links TRBV2 with TRBJ1-4; D uncertain. V gave up 7 bases and J gave up 4 bases, with 7 bases separating them. From germline, CDR1 is SNHLY and CDR2 FYNNEI. The CDR3 is 12 residues long. The CDR3 DNA is TGTGCCAGCAAGCTCATTAATGAAAAACTGTTTTTT. Translating gives CASKLINEKLFF.